A selection of T cell receptor beta chains follows, all from one sample in a study of T cells after yellow fever vaccination. Each CDR3 protein is one row after TCRdb ran MiXCR on the 5' RACE reads. The data hold around 600,000 distinct CDR3 sequences, with around an eighth observed a single time. The material was PBMCs, obtained on the day of the yellow fever booster vaccination. These receptors all come from a man younger than 45 who received the YFV17D yellow fever vaccine. Both conserved end residues are part of each CDR3. The order of the fields is V gene, clone size, D gene, J gene, CDR3 DNA, CDR3 protein. D genes are given only for firm matches. Clone size is shown for a subset of rows, as once, few, many or a class of expanded clone.

TRBV20-1	few	NA	TRBJ2-1	TGCAGTGCACCCGACGATTACAATGAGCAGTTCTTC	CSAPDDYNEQFF
TRBV21-1	few	NA	TRBJ2-7	TGTGCCAGCAGCACCCACCAGCAATACTACGAGCAGTACTTC	CASSTHQQYYEQYF
TRBV28	NA	NA	TRBJ2-1	TGTGCCAGCACGAAGTGGGGTATTTTGTCCTACAATGAGCAGTTCTTC	CASTKWGILSYNEQFF
TRBV7-2	few	TRBD1	TRBJ2-7	TGTGCCAGCAGCTTAACGGGACAGGAGATATACGAGCAGTACTTC	CASSLTGQEIYEQYF
TRBV20-1	few	TRBD1	TRBJ1-4	TGCAGTGCTAGATCGCTGACAGGGGTTGAAAAACTGTTTTTT	CSARSLTGVEKLFF
TRBV20-1	few	NA	TRBJ2-2	TGCAGTGCTAGAGATCTAGGGAACACCGGGGAGCTGTTTTTT	CSARDLGNTGELFF
TRBV4-3	many	TRBD2	TRBJ2-1	TGCGCCAGCAGCCAATTGGTTAGCGGGGCCTCGGTGTTC	CASSQLVSGASVF
TRBV29-1	NA	NA	TRBJ1-1	TGCAGCGTCCGGGACGGAGACACTGAAGCTTTCTTT	CSVRDGDTEAFF
TRBV6-1	NA	NA	TRBJ2-1	TGTGCCAGCAGTGAAGCGCCAGGGAACGAGCAGTTCTTC	CASSEAPGNEQFF
TRBV20-1	NA	NA	TRBJ2-1	TGCAGTGCTAGTGGAGGTGGGACTGGCTACAATGAGCAGTTCTTC	CSASGGGTGYNEQFF
TRBV19	NA	NA	TRBJ2-7	TGTGCCAGTAGTTCCCGGCCAGGAGCCTACGAGCAGTACTTC	CASSSRPGAYEQYF
TRBV11-3	few	TRBD1	TRBJ2-2	TGTGCCAGCAGCCCGCGACAGGGTTTCACCGGGGAGCTGTTTTTT	CASSPRQGFTGELFF
TRBV7-2	NA	TRBD1	TRBJ1-3	TGTGCCAGCAGCTCCCCAGGGGGGGGAAACACCATATATTTT	CASSSPGGGNTIYF
TRBV4-3	NA	NA	TRBJ2-5	TGCGCCAGCAGAGTACAGGGGGCTGAGGCGGGAGGGCAGCAAGAGACCCAGTACTTC	CASRVQGAEAGGQQETQYF
TRBV30	NA	TRBD2	TRBJ2-4	TGTGCCTGGAGTCTAGCGGGAGGATCCGCCAAAAACATTCAGTACTTC	CAWSLAGGSAKNIQYF
TRBV20-1	NA	NA	TRBJ2-1	TGCAGTGCTAGAGACCCCGCACAGGGAACCTCCTACAATGAGCAGTTCTTC	CSARDPAQGTSYNEQFF
TRBV12-3/TRBV12-4	few	NA	TRBJ1-5	TGTGCCAGCAGGGGCCACCTCCTTAGCAATCAGCCCCAGCATTTT	CASRGHLLSNQPQHF
TRBV7-2	few	NA	TRBJ2-1	TGTGCCAGCAGCTTTGTAAGGGATGAGCAGTTCTTC	CASSFVRDEQFF
TRBV29-1	NA	NA	TRBJ2-3	TGCAGCGCCCCCGGACTCAGTCATACAGATACGCAGTATTTT	CSAPGLSHTDTQYF
TRBV5-1	few	NA	TRBJ2-5	TGCGCCAGCAGCCCAACAAGAGGGAGTCAAGAGACCCAGTACTTC	CASSPTRGSQETQYF
TRBV6-1	once	NA	TRBJ2-7	TGTGCCAGCAGTCATCCGGGACAAGGGGGACCAGCCTACGAGCAGTACTTC	CASSHPGQGGPAYEQYF
TRBV20-1	NA	NA	TRBJ2-5	TGCAGTGCTAGTGAGGGGAAGATCCCGCAAGAGACCCAGTACTTC	CSASEGKIPQETQYF
TRBV10-3	NA	NA	TRBJ1-4	TGTGCCATCAGTGAGCGGCGGGAGGCTGAAAAACTGTTTTTT	CAISERREAEKLFF
TRBV12-3/TRBV12-4	NA	TRBD2	TRBJ2-1	TGTGCCAGCAGTTGGGGACTAGCGGTTTACAATGAGCAGTTCTTC	CASSWGLAVYNEQFF
TRBV5-1	NA	NA	TRBJ2-7	TGCGCCAGCAGTTTGCCTGGAGTTCCCTACGAGCAGTACTTC	CASSLPGVPYEQYF
TRBV7-2	few	NA	TRBJ2-2	TGTGCCAGCAGCAAGTCAGGGGAGCTGTTTTTT	CASSKSGELFF
TRBV5-1	few	NA	TRBJ2-7	TGCGCCAGCAGCCCGGCCGGTGAACCTTACTCCGAGCGGTACTTC	CASSPAGEPYSERYF
TRBV23-1	few	NA	TRBJ2-7	TGCGCCAGCAGTCCCCCGGGGCCCCGCGAGCAGTACTTC	CASSPPGPREQYF
TRBV29-1	NA	NA	TRBJ1-4	TGCAGCGTTGACTCGGGGATCAGTGAAAAACTGTTTTTT	CSVDSGISEKLFF
TRBV5-1	many	NA	TRBJ2-7	TGCGCCAGCAGCTTCACGGAAGCCTACGAGCAGTACTTC	CASSFTEAYEQYF
TRBV29-1	few	NA	TRBJ2-7	TGCAGCGTTTCGCGCGAGGGCGTGGGGGAGCAGTACTTC	CSVSREGVGEQYF
TRBV20-1	NA	TRBD2	TRBJ2-3	TGCAGTGCTAGTCAAACTAGCGGCACAGATACGCAGTATTTT	CSASQTSGTDTQYF
TRBV7-8	few	NA	TRBJ1-1	TGTGCCAGCAGACTAGGGGTTACTGAAGCTTTCTTT	CASRLGVTEAFF
TRBV12-3/TRBV12-4	NA	NA	TRBJ1-1	TGTGCCAGCAGTTTGGGGGGCAAGTTCACTGAAGCTTTCTTT	CASSLGGKFTEAFF
TRBV4-1	few	NA	TRBJ2-1	TGCGCCAGCAGCCAAGAGCGCGGGCGTAATGAGCAGTTCTTC	CASSQERGRNEQFF
TRBV4-3	NA	NA	TRBJ1-2	TGCGCCAGCAGCCAAGAAGTAACTGGGGGCGTTGGTGGCTACACCTTC	CASSQEVTGGVGGYTF
TRBV5-1	few	NA	TRBJ2-1	TGCGCCAGCAGCTTGGGGGGAGCCTCGAATGAGCAGTTCTTC	CASSLGGASNEQFF
TRBV28	NA	TRBD1	TRBJ2-7	TGTGCCAGCAGCACTGAGACAGGGGAGTCCTACGAACAGTACTTC	CASSTETGESYEQYF
TRBV29-1	many	NA	TRBJ2-3	TGCAGCGTTCTGGGGGGTGGCACAGATACGCAGTATTTT	CSVLGGGTDTQYF
TRBV23-1	many	TRBD1	TRBJ2-7	TGCGCCAGCGGGACAGGGGGTTGTGGCGAGCAGTACTTC	CASGTGGCGEQYF
TRBV5-4	few	TRBD2	TRBJ2-7	TGTGCCAGCAGCCCATCGCGGGAGGAGTACGAGCAGTACTTC	CASSPSREEYEQYF
TRBV20-1	NA	TRBD2	TRBJ2-1	TGCAGTGCTAGAGATGCCGGGCCAGCGGGGGGGGGCTACAATGAGCAGTTCTTC	CSARDAGPAGGGYNEQFF
TRBV27	NA	TRBD2	TRBJ2-7	TGTGCCAGCAGTTTAAGGTGGCTAGCGGCGTCCTACGAGCAGTACTTC	CASSLRWLAASYEQYF
TRBV10-1	NA	NA	TRBJ2-3	TGCGCCAGCAGTGAGTCCCCGGGACTGGATCCCAATACGCAGTATTTT	CASSESPGLDPNTQYF
TRBV5-5	few	NA	TRBJ1-6	TGTGCCAGCAGCTTGGATCACGGGGCGCCGGGTTCACCCCTCCACTTT	CASSLDHGAPGSPLHF
TRBV20-1	NA	NA	TRBJ1-1	TGCAGTGCTAGAGCGACAGGGAACACTGAAGCTTTCTTT	CSARATGNTEAFF
TRBV24-1	NA	NA	TRBJ2-3	TGTGCCACCAGTGATCGACCCAGGGGTCCTAGCACAGATACGCAGTATTTT	CATSDRPRGPSTDTQYF
TRBV19	few	TRBD2	TRBJ2-4	TGTGCCAGTAGCGGACTAGCGAAGAAAAACATTCAGTACTTC	CASSGLAKKNIQYF